This TCR beta chain was found in a study of cytomegalovirus exposure and HLA in healthy donors. Whole-study context: The same platform was used for the 90 to 150 validation repertoires and the roughly 720 first-cohort repertoires, a later analysis reported.

The assay was immunoSEQ multiplex PCR, and TCRdb's table has in-frame clones only and misses some. Of 150,000 to 250,000 clones in the sample, about 81% were seen once. Regarding the study as a whole: High specificity and sensitivity for cytomegalovirus status were reported for the classifier. Through in vitro validation, a few CMV-associated chains were shown to be specific for CMV antigens. It was found in a later analysis that first-cohort TCR clusters tended to co-occur in the 130 or so validation repertoires.

The CDR3 loop spans 12 amino acids. V shed 8 bases and J shed 0 bases, with 5 bases lying between them. CDR1 and CDR2 (germline): LNHNV, YYDKDF (reference sequence). Comment on this clone: No antigen is known for it.

The sequencing input was PBMCs. The source is a young woman in good health and CMV-seronegative. The chain joins TRBV15 to TRBJ2-1; D is undetermined. The CDR3 here is CATRSSYNEQFF. Here the CDR3 DNA reads TGTGCCACCCGGAGCTCCTACAATGAGCAGTTCTTC.